The 16 T cell receptor beta chains reported below all come from one sample, sequenced in a study of blood T cell repertoires in COVID-19. Sequencing used immunoSEQ multiplex PCR; TCRdb keeps in-frame clones, though not all of them. The sample contains tens of thousands of clones, about nine tenths of which appear only once. The specimen sequenced was peripheral blood. The receptor set was obtained from a human donor with acute or convalescent COVID-19. The donor label of this sample is uncertain.

This chain joins TRBV5-1 and TRBJ2-7, with D hard to call. CDR3 length equals 14 residues. V dropped 0 bases and J dropped 6 bases, with 13 bases sitting between them. CDR1 and CDR2 (germline): SGHRS, YFSETQ. In DNA form, the CDR3 reads TGCGCCAGCAGCTTGGACAGAGTCGTAGGCGAGCAGTACTTC. It specifies CASSLDRVVGEQYF. Together with reference TRBV5-1 and TRBJ2-7, the CDR3 gives the full variable domain: KAGVTQTPRYLIKTRGQQVTLSCSPISGHRSVSWYQQTPGQGLQFLFEYFSETQRNKGNFPGRFSGRQFSNSRSEMNVSTLELGDSALYLCASSLDRVVGEQYFGPGTRLTVT.

A single count supports this clone. This chain connects TRBV4-1 to TRBJ2-1, with 10 bases matching TRBD2. This CDR3 comprises 17 residues. With 2 bases clipped from V and 5 bases from J, the junction kept 9 bases outside the gene matches. Germline assignment: CDR1 MGHRA and CDR2 YSYEKL. CDR3 DNA sequence: TGCGCCAGCAGCCAATCCCGGGGAGCGGGGGGGCACAATGAGCAGTTCTTC. Residues: CASSQSRGAGGHNEQFF.

Only one count was recorded for this clone. This chain connects TRBV2 to TRBJ1-6; 8 nucleotides line up with TRBD1. Germline V CDR1 and CDR2: SNHLY, FYNNEI. V was pared by 8 bases and J by 9 bases, with 9 bases of the junction left unmatched. This CDR3 region has 14 residues. In DNA form, the CDR3 reads TGTGCCAGCCAGAGGACAGGGATTGGTTCACCCCTCCACTTT. As protein: CASQRTGIGSPLHF.

The chain recombines TRBV3-1 (or the pseudogene TRBV3-2) with TRBJ2-2, with D maybe TRBD2 (6 bases). The V gene lost 1 base and the J gene lost 1 base, with 13 bases spanning the gap. The germline V gene encodes CDR1 LGHDT and CDR2 YNNKEL (reference sequence). The CDR3 spans 17 residues. CDR3 region: CASSQVGRRGNTGELFF. The CDR3 coding sequence is TGTGCCAGCAGCCAAGTGGGGAGGAGGGGGAACACCGGGGAGCTGTTTTTT.

This clone appeared once. The rearrangement links TRBV9 to TRBJ1-4; TRBD1 matches 8 bases. With V trimmed by 0 bases and J by 5 bases, 9 bases remained unmatched. This CDR3 comprises 17 residues. CDR1 and CDR2 (germline): SGDLS, YYNGEE. This CDR3 reads CASSVGQGPGSNEKLFF. The CDR3 DNA sequence: TGTGCCAGCAGCGTAGGACAGGGGCCTGGTTCAAATGAAAAACTGTTTTTT.

The V gene is TRBV18, the J gene TRBJ2-2; 9 bases are a match to TRBD1. This CDR3 has 14 amino acids. Germline V lookup: CDR1 KGHSH, CDR2 LQKENI. J was trimmed by 4 bases and V by 3 bases; bases with no gene match: 0. The CDR3 bases are TGTGCCAGCTCACCGGACAGGGGCACCGGGGAGCTGTTTTTT. Amino acid sequence: CASSPDRGTGELFF.

The chain combines TRBV24-1 with TRBJ1-2, with D maybe TRBD1 (5 bases). CDR1 and CDR2 (germline): KGHDR, SFDVKD. V dropped 3 bases and J dropped 2 bases, with 15 bases sitting between them. The CDR3 is 16 amino acids. In DNA, the CDR3 is TGTGCCACCAGTGATCACGCAGGGATGGGGAACTATGGCTACACCTTC. This sequence encodes CATSDHAGMGNYGYTF.

This clone came up a few times. The genes are TRBV4-2 and TRBJ2-7; D call uncertain. The CDR3 extends over 13 amino acids. Germline assignment: CDR1 LGHNA and CDR2 YNFKEQ. V lost 4 bases, J lost 4 bases, and 11 bases lay in between. The chain's CDR3 is CASSRFAEYEQYF. The CDR3 DNA reads TGTGCCAGCAGCCGATTTGCCGAGTACGAGCAGTACTTC.

This clone was seen once. V gene TRBV5-6 combines with J gene TRBJ1-4, with D possibly matching TRBD1 (5 bases). Germline loops: CDR1 SGHDT, CDR2 YYEEEE. The CDR3 sequence is 14 residues long. Trimming stripped 7 bases from V and 4 bases from J, with 14 bases between. The CDR3 loop reads CASRPGGLNEKLFF. For the CDR3, the DNA is TGTGCCAGCCGCCCCGGGGGACTTAATGAAAAACTGTTTTTT.

The CDR3 protein is CASSPGLAVINQETQYF. DNA for the CDR3: TGCGCCAGCAGCCCGGGACTAGCGGTGATAAACCAAGAGACCCAGTACTTC. The chain has TRBV5-1 and TRBJ2-5; 11 bases agree with TRBD2. Germline V lookup: CDR1 SGHRS, CDR2 YFSETQ. Unmatched junction bases numbered 8, after V lost 4 bases and J lost 0 bases. This CDR3 spans 17 amino acids. The whole variable domain, filled in from reference TRBV5-1 and TRBJ2-5, reads KAGVTQTPRYLIKTRGQQVTLSCSPISGHRSVSWYQQTPGQGLQFLFEYFSETQRNKGNFPGRFSGRQFSNSRSEMNVSTLELGDSALYLCASSPGLAVINQETQYFGPGTRLLVL.

The gene calls are TRBV6-5 and TRBJ1-1; D gene unclear. The germline V and J ends were trimmed by 2 bases and 0 bases, with 4 bases remaining between them. Germline V gives CDR1 MNHEY, CDR2 SVGAGI. The CDR3 has 13 amino acids. Here the CDR3 reads CASSYRVNTEAFF. The CDR3 DNA follows: TGTGCCAGCAGTTACCGGGTGAACACTGAAGCTTTCTTT.

The V and J genes are TRBV5-4 and TRBJ1-2; D might be TRBD1 (6 bases). Germline V lookup: CDR1 SGHNT, CDR2 YYREEE (reference sequence). The CDR3 is 13 residues long. V lost 3 bases and J lost 8, with 14 bases in between. As DNA, the CDR3 is TGTGCCAGCAGCTCACTACAGGGTAGAGGCTACACCTTC. The encoded protein is CASSSLQGRGYTF. The whole variable domain, filled in from reference TRBV5-4 and TRBJ1-2, reads ETGVTQSPTHLIKTRGQQVTLRCSSQSGHNTVSWYQQALGQGPQFIFQYYREEENGRGNFPPRFSGLQFPNYSSELNVNALELDDSALYLCASSSLQGRGYTFGSGTRLTVV.

The V call is TRBV29-1, the J call TRBJ2-7; the match to TRBD1 covers 10 bases. This CDR3 spans 14 amino acids. V lost 5 bases, J lost 3 bases, and 7 bases stayed unmatched. The V gene's germline CDR1 is SQVTM and CDR2 ANQGSEA. CDR3 in amino acids: CSVRPGTGVYEQYF. The CDR3 DNA sequence: TGCAGCGTTCGTCCCGGGACAGGGGTCTACGAGCAGTACTTC.

CDR3 sequence: CASSEGANTGELFF. DNA for the CDR3: TGTGCCAGTAGCGAGGGAGCTAACACCGGGGAGCTGTTTTTT. V is TRBV19 and J is TRBJ2-2, with D perhaps TRBD2 (5 bases). V was trimmed by 6 bases and J by 2 bases, leaving 10 bases between them. The CDR3 totals 14 residues. Germline V lookup: CDR1 LNHDA, CDR2 SQIVND (reference sequence). Complete variable domain (other parts from reference TRBV19 and TRBJ2-2): DGGITQSPKYLFRKEGQNVTLSCEQNLNHDAMYWYRQDPGQGLRLIYYSQIVNDFQKGDIAEGYSVSREKKESFPLTVTSAQKNPTAFYLCASSEGANTGELFFGEGSRLTVL.

The J gene is TRBJ2-2, the V gene TRBV29-1, with D unresolved. Germline-derived CDR1 and CDR2 are SQVTM and ANQGSEA. The CDR3 extends over 14 amino acids. The ends were cut back, 7 bases at V and 0 bases at J, with 12 bases in the middle. The CDR3 nucleotides are TGCAGCGCTGCCCCCCGGTCGAACACCGGGGAGCTGTTTTTT. It translates to CSAAPRSNTGELFF.

This sequence joins TRBV19 and TRBJ1-3, with no clear D. The CDR3 contains 15 residues. Trimming left V 5 bases short and J 0 bases short, with 11 bases between. Germline V lookup: CDR1 LNHDA, CDR2 SQIVND (reference sequence). Here the CDR3 reads CASSPGKNSGNTIYF. For the CDR3, the DNA is TGTGCCAGTAGTCCGGGGAAGAACTCTGGAAACACCATATATTTT.